One sample yielded the 14 T cell receptor beta chains listed below, sequenced in a study of blood T cell repertoires in COVID-19. Using immunoSEQ multiplex PCR, the repertoire was profiled, and TCRdb retains in-frame clones only, with some absent. The sample carries tens of thousands of clones, around 90% recorded once. Material for sequencing was peripheral blood. These receptors were taken from a woman in her 70s with active COVID-19.

In its sample, this clone was seen once. The chain uses TRBV5-1 and TRBJ2-2; D gene uncertain. Germline-derived CDR1 and CDR2 are SGHRS and YFSETQ. V was pared by 4 bases and J by 2 bases, with 12 bases between. The length of the CDR3 is 15 residues. The CDR3, as DNA: TGCGCCAGCAGCCTATTCAACCAAAACACCGGGGAGCTGTTTTTT. It encodes CASSLFNQNTGELFF.

The rearrangement uses TRBV15 and TRBJ2-7; 8 bases agree with TRBD1. CDR1 and CDR2 from the germline V gene are LNHNV and YYDKDF (reference sequence). The ends lost 6 bases at V and 4 bases at J; junction bases unmatched: 5. The CDR3 runs 13 residues. CDR3 amino acids: CATRDRATYEQYF. CDR3 nucleotides: TGTGCCACCAGGGACAGGGCTACTTACGAGCAGTACTTC.

The chain has TRBV5-1 and TRBJ2-2; 10 bases match TRBD1. This CDR3 is 17 amino acids long. CDR1 is SGHRS and CDR2 is YFSETQ in the germline V gene. V was pared by 0 bases and J by 5 bases, with 7 bases of the junction left unmatched. The CDR3 sequence is CASSLVTGQGGTGELFF. CDR3 DNA: TGCGCCAGCAGCTTGGTTACAGGACAGGGGGGAACCGGGGAGCTGTTTTTT.

The chain joins TRBV28 to TRBJ1-2; 7 bases match TRBD1. There are 13 residues in the CDR3. Germline V gene data show CDR1 as MDHEN and CDR2 as SYDVKM. V dropped 6 bases and J dropped 5; count of bases not matched to a gene: 6. The CDR3 sequence: CASRPTGVYGYTF. DNA of the CDR3: TGTGCCAGCAGGCCTACAGGGGTGTATGGCTACACCTTC.

This chain uses TRBV5-1 with TRBJ2-5; D perhaps matches TRBD1 (5 bases). The germline V gene has CDR1 SGHRS and CDR2 YFSETQ. The V end was cut by 1 base, the J end by 2 bases, with 27 bases between. This CDR3 is built from 20 residues. The CDR3 region is CASSLLPPLGRVVRQETQYF. The CDR3 nucleotides read TGCGCCAGCAGCTTGTTACCCCCGTTGGGCAGGGTAGTTCGTCAAGAGACCCAGTACTTC.

This clone has a single count. V and J are TRBV7-2 and TRBJ1-5, with D possibly matching TRBD1 (5 bases). V was trimmed by 0 bases and J by 2 bases, leaving 5 bases between them. The germline CDR1 and CDR2 sequences are SGHTA and FQGNSA. This CDR3 is 14 amino acids long. The CDR3 DNA reads TGTGCCAGCAGCTTAGCCAGGGGCAATCAGCCCCAGCATTTT. It yields the protein CASSLARGNQPQHF.

This chain uses TRBV27 with TRBJ2-1; D may be TRBD2 (6 bases). The CDR3 extends over 15 amino acids. V was cut by 5 bases and J by 4 bases, with 15 bases left in between. The germline gives CDR1 MNHEY, CDR2 SMNVEV (reference sequence). The CDR3 region is CASSRLAGPYNEQFF. CDR3 coding DNA: TGTGCCAGCAGTCGTCTGGCGGGGCCATACAATGAGCAGTTCTTC.

The chain carries TRBV2 and TRBJ1-6, with D tentatively TRBD1 (5 bases). Trimming removed 2 bases at V and 4 bases at J, with 12 bases between. The germline V gene has CDR1 SNHLY and CDR2 FYNNEI. The CDR3 contains 16 residues. DNA of the CDR3: TGTGCCAGCAGTGAAATGTTGGGGGGTTATAATTCACCCCTCCACTTT. This gives the protein CASSEMLGGYNSPLHF.

The gene calls are TRBV28 and TRBJ2-3; no definite D call. CDR3 length: 14 amino acids. Per the germline V gene, CDR1 is MDHEN and CDR2 is SYDVKM. V was shortened by 2 bases and J by 0 bases, with 6 bases between the two germline ends. CDR3 nucleotides: TGTGCCAGCAGTTTAGGAGAAAGCACAGATACGCAGTATTTT. Amino acids: CASSLGESTDTQYF.

The chain uses TRBV19 and TRBJ2-5; D gene ambiguous. Germline lookup yields CDR1 LNHDA and CDR2 SQIVND (reference sequence). V dropped 2 bases and J dropped 2 bases, with 6 bases sitting between them. CDR3 length: 13 residues. The CDR3 DNA is TGTGCCAGTAGTATAAACAGTCAAGAGACCCAGTACTTC. Protein sequence: CASSINSQETQYF.

V usage is TRBV11-2 and J usage is TRBJ2-2; the D gene is possibly TRBD1 (6 bases). The germline CDR1 and CDR2 sequences are SGHAT and FQNNGV. This CDR3 comprises 16 residues. Trimming removed 3 bases from V and 2 bases from J, with 13 bases in between. CDR3 coding DNA: TGTGCCAGCAGCTTTCCGGGGACATTTAACACCGGGGAGCTGTTTTTT. Its protein is CASSFPGTFNTGELFF.

This sequence joins TRBV4-1 and TRBJ2-5; TRBD2 matches 12 bases. The CDR3 is 17 residues long. Germline V gene lookup returns CDR1 MGHRA and CDR2 YSYEKL. V was pared by 5 bases and J by 2 bases, with 9 bases of the junction left unmatched. The CDR3 coding sequence is TGCGCCAGCAGCTTAAGCCTAGCGGGGGGGTCTCAAGAGACCCAGTACTTC. Translation: CASSLSLAGGSQETQYF.

With respect to this clone: One end of the junction varies from germline; a read error may be responsible. Other nucleotide sequences in the sample specify the same CDR3. This chain connects TRBV28 to TRBJ1-3; D not certain. The CDR3 covers 15 residues. Germline lookup yields CDR1 MDHEN and CDR2 SYDVKM. The CDR3 DNA reads as TGCGCCAGCAGTTTATTCAGAACCTCTGGAAACACCATATATTTT. Translation gives CASSLFRTSGNTIYF. The complete variable domain, with remaining parts taken from reference TRBV28 and TRBJ1-3, reads DVKVTQSSRYLVKRTGEKVFLECVQDMDHENMFWYRQDPGLGLRLIYFSYDVKMKEKGDIPEGYSVSREKKERFSLILESASTNQTSMYLCASSLFRTSGNTIYFGEGSWLTVV.

This chain links TRBV19 with TRBJ2-3; D call uncertain. Trimming took 6 bases from V and 1 from J, leaving 8 bases between them. This CDR3 has 13 residues. The germline CDR1 and CDR2 sequences are LNHDA and SQIVND (reference sequence). The CDR3 DNA reads TGTGCCAGTAGAGTAGGAGGCACAGATACGCAGTATTTT. This translates into CASRVGGTDTQYF.